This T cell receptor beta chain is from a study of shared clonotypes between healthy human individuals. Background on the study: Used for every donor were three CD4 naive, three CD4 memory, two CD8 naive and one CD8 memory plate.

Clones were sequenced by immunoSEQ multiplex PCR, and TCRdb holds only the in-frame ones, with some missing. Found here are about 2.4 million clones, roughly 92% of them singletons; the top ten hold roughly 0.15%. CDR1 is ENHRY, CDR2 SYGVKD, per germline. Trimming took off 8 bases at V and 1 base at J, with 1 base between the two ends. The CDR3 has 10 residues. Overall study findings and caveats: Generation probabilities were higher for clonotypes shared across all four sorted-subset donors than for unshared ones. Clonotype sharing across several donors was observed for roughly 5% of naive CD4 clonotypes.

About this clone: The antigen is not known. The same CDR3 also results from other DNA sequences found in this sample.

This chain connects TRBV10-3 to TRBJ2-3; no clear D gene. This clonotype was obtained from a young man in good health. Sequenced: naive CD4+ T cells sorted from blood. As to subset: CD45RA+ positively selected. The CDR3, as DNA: TGTGCCATCGGCACAGATACGCAGTATTTT. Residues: CAIGTDTQYF.